This is a list of T cell receptor beta chains from one sample in a study of cytomegalovirus exposure and HLA in healthy donors. Generated by immunoSEQ multiplex PCR, the TCRdb table keeps only in-frame clones and is missing some. In the table there are approximately 110,000 clones, about 80% of which are singletons. The sample was PBMCs. Source of these receptors: a woman aged 50 to 60 in good health and CMV-seropositive. CDR3s include the opening cysteine and the closing phenylalanine or tryptophan. Fields, in order: CDR3 length, V gene, clone size, J gene, D gene, CDR3 protein, CDR3 DNA. The D gene is left open where the match is weak. Only some rows state a clone size, as once, few, many or a class for expanded clones.

>18|TRBV15|-|TRBJ2-3|TRBD2
CATPAGVAGGPGTDTQYF
TGTGCCACCCCAGCAGGGGTAGCGGGGGGGCCTGGGACAGATACGCAGTATTTT
>15|TRBV7-3|once|TRBJ2-5|TRBD1
CASSPRPTGQETQYF
TGTGCCAGCAGCCCACGCCCGACAGGGCAAGAGACCCAGTACTTC
>11|TRBV7-9|-|TRBJ1-1|-
CASSPGVEAFF
TGTGCCAGCAGCCCGGGAGTTGAAGCTTTCTTT
>15|TRBV7-2|-|TRBJ1-2|TRBD1
CASSPEPGQLYGYTF
TGTGCCAGCAGCCCAGAGCCGGGACAGCTTTATGGCTACACCTTC
>15|TRBV6-1|-|TRBJ2-1|-
CASSAVSSSYNEQFF
TGTGCCAGCAGTGCCGTTTCGAGCTCCTACAATGAGCAGTTCTTC
>14|TRBV7-3|-|TRBJ1-4|-
CASSPSSRPEKLFF
TGTGCCAGCAGCCCCTCATCTAGGCCGGAAAAACTGTTTTTT
>14|TRBV4-3|-|TRBJ1-2|-
CASSQDPADYGYTF
TGCGCCAGCAGCCAAGATCCGGCGGACTATGGCTACACCTTC
>16|TRBV7-2|few|TRBJ1-2|-
CASSLRRQGSVFGYTF
TGTGCCAGCAGCTTACGTCGGCAGGGAAGTGTTTTCGGCTACACCTTC
>15|TRBV11-2|few|TRBJ2-7|TRBD2
CASSSLAGVKYEQYF
TGTGCCAGCAGCTCCCTAGCGGGAGTAAAGTACGAGCAGTACTTC
>15|TRBV29-1|-|TRBJ2-2|-
CSVVLSRTNTGELFF
TGCAGCGTTGTTCTGTCGAGGACGAACACCGGGGAGCTGTTTTTT
>15|TRBV4-1|-|TRBJ2-7|TRBD1
CASSQVRTGAYEQYF
TGCGCCAGCAGCCAAGTTCGGACAGGGGCCTACGAGCAGTACTTC
>13|TRBV2|-|TRBJ2-4|-
CASSEYRENIQYF
TGTGCCAGCAGTGAATACAGGGAAAACATTCAGTACTTC
>19|TRBV29-1|-|TRBJ2-1|TRBD2
CSVAGPGRPSAGGDDEQFF
TGCAGCGTTGCCGGCCCGGGCCGCCCATCAGCGGGGGGGGACGATGAGCAGTTCTTC
>13|TRBV7-2|-|TRBJ1-2|-
CASSATDSSGYTF
TGTGCCAGCAGCGCGACGGACTCCTCTGGCTACACCTTC
>13|TRBV7-9|-|TRBJ2-3|-
CASSGRLADTQYF
TGTGCCAGCAGCGGCCGACTAGCAGATACGCAGTATTTT
>13|TRBV7-2|-|TRBJ1-5|-
CASSSGEDQPQHF
TGTGCCAGCAGCTCAGGGGAAGATCAGCCCCAGCATTTT
>15|TRBV15|once|TRBJ1-4|-
CATSRGGAGGEKLFF
TGTGCCACCAGCCGCGGAGGGGCGGGTGGTGAAAAACTGTTTTTT
>13|TRBV5-6|-|TRBJ2-5|-
CASSWTDQETQYF
TGTGCCAGCAGCTGGACTGATCAAGAGACCCAGTACTTC
>15|TRBV27|-|TRBJ1-6|-
CASSGYTEPNSPLHF
TGTGCCAGCAGTGGGTATACAGAACCGAATTCACCCCTCCACTTT
>16|TRBV9|-|TRBJ1-1|-
CASSAASSTMNTEAFF
TGTGCCAGCAGCGCCGCCTCTTCGACAATGAACACTGAAGCTTTCTTT
>14|TRBV11-2|-|TRBJ2-5|-
CASSLGRGRETQYF
TGTGCCAGCAGCTTAGGGAGGGGGCGAGAGACCCAGTACTTC
>14|TRBV7-3|-|TRBJ1-2|-
CASSLGGSNYGYTF
TGTGCCAGCAGCTTAGGTGGTAGTAACTATGGCTACACCTTC
>14|TRBV2|few|TRBJ2-7|TRBD1
CASRVGTGSTEQYF
TGTGCCAGCAGAGTCGGGACAGGGAGCACCGAGCAGTACTTC